This T cell receptor (beta chain) was sequenced during a study of PD-L1 blockade in urothelial cancer. Turning to the study itself: Male sex and bladder-origin urothelial cancer were recorded for about 90% of the roughly 30 patients. Among blood samples, the median T cell count was 130,000 to 150,000.

The count of this clone is one. The CDR3 runs 14 residues. From germline, CDR1 is SGHRS and CDR2 YFSETQ. Trimming left V 4 bases short and J 8 bases short, with 18 bases between. Some clones are missing from TCRdb's copy, which holds only in-frame ones; the method was immunoSEQ multiplex PCR. This sample has about 56,000 clones; around 84% occur once, and the top ten carry 2.5% to 3%. Material: PBMCs, obtained around atezolizumab (anti-PD-L1) treatment. V and J are TRBV5-1 and TRBJ1-2, with D possibly TRBD1 on 6 matching bases. This TCR was recovered from a man aged 50 to 60 with urothelial cancer. CDR3 sequence reads: CASSLGAQKTGYTF. The CDR3 nucleotides are TGCGCCAGCAGCCTGGGGGCCCAGAAGACGGGCTACACCTTC.